Following are 11 T cell receptor beta chains from one sample sequenced in a study of shared clonotypes between healthy human individuals. The repertoire was sequenced with immunoSEQ multiplex PCR; TCRdb's copy has only in-frame clones and lacks some. The profile shows about 1 million clones, more than 65% of them singletons. Material for sequencing was memory CD4+ T cells sorted from blood. The subset is: CD45RA-negative fraction. The receptors derive from a man aged 18 to 30 in good health.

This clone has ten or more counts. The CDR3 nucleotides read TGCGCCAGCAGCCAGGGACCGGGACAGGGGAGGCCCACCGGGGAGCTGTTTTTT. Translating gives CASSQGPGQGRPTGELFF. This sequence joins TRBV4-1 and TRBJ2-2, with 10 bases matching TRBD1. This CDR3 region has 18 residues. The V gene end was trimmed by 3 bases and the J gene end by 4 bases; junction bases not matched to a gene: 11. Germline CDR1 reads MGHRA; CDR2 reads YSYEKL.

The V call is TRBV11-2, the J call TRBJ2-7, with 8 bases lining up with TRBD1. This CDR3 is 15 amino acids long. Germline assignment: CDR1 SGHAT and CDR2 FQNNGV. The trim removed 1 base at V and 2 bases at J, leaving 4 bases unmatched. The CDR3 DNA reads as TGTGCCAGCAGCTTAGGGACAGGGTTCACCTACGAGCAGTACTTC. Encoded protein: CASSLGTGFTYEQYF.

As regards this clone: The sample has other DNA sequences that encode this CDR3 too. The chain couples TRBV30 to TRBJ2-5; no firm D call. Trimming stripped 2 bases from V and 4 bases from J, with 5 bases between. Germline V CDR1 and CDR2: GTSNPN, SVGIG (reference sequence). The CDR3 totals 11 residues. The CDR3, as DNA: TGTGCCTGGAGTACCGGAGAGACCCAGTACTTC. Translated, it gives CAWSTGETQYF.

This clone appeared many times. This chain joins TRBV7-2 and TRBJ1-1; D remains ambiguous. CDR3 length: 13 amino acids. Trimming removed 4 bases at V and 1 base at J, with 7 bases between. The V gene's germline CDR1 is SGHTA and CDR2 FQGNSA. CDR3 loop: CASSYSQNTEAFF. CDR3 in DNA: TGTGCCAGCAGCTACAGTCAGAACACTGAAGCTTTCTTT.

The chain has TRBV7-2 and TRBJ1-1, with unresolved D. The V gene's germline CDR1 is SGHTA and CDR2 FQGNSA. The CDR3 totals 12 residues. Trimming shortened V by 4 bases and J by 7 bases, and 10 bases separated the two germline ends. The CDR3 loop is CASSSGGFEAFF. The CDR3 DNA follows: TGTGCCAGCAGCTCCGGAGGGTTTGAAGCTTTCTTT. The variable domain in full, completed from reference TRBV7-2 and TRBJ1-1, reads GAGVSQSPSNKVTEKGKDVELRCDPISGHTALYWYRQSLGQGLEFLIYFQGNSAPDKSGLPSDRFSAERTGGSVSTLTIQRTQQEDSAVYLCASSSGGFEAFFGQGTRLTVV.

This clone was found many times. A junction end diverges from the germline sequence, so it may reflect a read error. The chain links TRBV9 to TRBJ2-2; possible D gene TRBD2, 8 bases. Germline V gene sequence: CDR1 SGDLS, CDR2 YYNGEE. The CDR3 loop spans 16 amino acids. The CDR3 sequence is CASSYREGAKTGELFF. CDR3 DNA sequence: TGTGCCAGCAGCTATCGGGAGGGGGCGAAGACCGGGGAGCTGTTTTTT.

For this clone: Other DNA sequences of this sample code for an identical CDR3. This chain joins TRBV5-1 and TRBJ1-5, with no clear D. Germline CDR1 SGHRS, CDR2 YFSETQ. This CDR3 region has 15 residues. V gave up 0 bases and J gave up 1 base, with 8 bases separating them. CDR3 bases: TGCGCCAGCAGCTTGGAGGGAGGGAGCAATCAGCCCCAGCATTTT. This encodes CASSLEGGSNQPQHF.

This sequence joins TRBV6-6 and TRBJ1-1, with D possibly being TRBD1 (6 bases). Germline assignment: CDR1 MNHNY and CDR2 SVGAGI (reference sequence). The V gene lost 7 bases and the J gene lost 1 base, with 13 bases spanning the gap. The CDR3 loop spans 14 amino acids. The CDR3 spells CASKGSGQNTEAFF. CDR3 bases: TGTGCCAGCAAAGGGTCGGGACAGAACACTGAAGCTTTCTTT.

The chain joins TRBV5-4 to TRBJ2-1, with TRBD1 identical over 9 bases. CDR1 and CDR2 (germline): SGHNT, YYREEE (reference sequence). The V and J ends lost 4 bases and 4 bases, in that order; junction bases with no gene match: 9. The CDR3 totals 16 residues. CDR3 nucleotide sequence: TGTGCCAGCAGCCCGCAGACAGGGGGAATATACAATGAGCAGTTCTTC. This gives the protein CASSPQTGGIYNEQFF.

The gene calls are TRBV6-4 and TRBJ1-6; D may be TRBD1 (5 bases). Germline-derived CDR1 and CDR2 are MRHNA and SNTAGT. The CDR3 length is 14 residues. V lost 8 bases and J lost 5, with 13 bases in between. This CDR3 is CASGARGDNSPLHF. CDR3 sequence (DNA): TGTGCCAGCGGGGCTCGGGGTGATAATTCACCCCTCCACTTT.

The CDR3 reads CASNPGGPRTGELFF. Written as DNA, the CDR3 is TGTGCCAGCAACCCGGGGGGGCCACGGACCGGGGAGCTGTTTTTT. J is TRBJ2-2 and V is TRBV5-4, with 8 nucleotides matching TRBD2. The V segment lost 6 bases and the J segment 5 bases; nucleotides outside the gene matches: 9. The germline CDR1 and CDR2 sequences are SGHNT and YYREEE (reference sequence). This CDR3 comprises 15 residues.